Listed here are 27 T cell receptor beta chains from one sample, sequenced in a study of OX40 agonist ivuxolimab in advanced cancers. The method was immunoSEQ multiplex PCR; TCRdb's version includes in-frame clones alone and lacks a portion of them. Of roughly 80,000 clones detected, 65% to 90% appear once; the ten largest clones hold around 0.6%. This sample comprised CD4+ or CD8+ T cells sorted from blood, obtained in a trial of the OX40 agonist ivuxolimab. These receptors all stem from an adult with an advanced solid tumor such as melanoma, head and neck, liver or kidney cancer.

The genes are TRBV19 and TRBJ2-2; 9 bases agree with TRBD1. Trimming took 6 bases from V and 3 from J; bases not matched to a gene: 11. This CDR3 spans 17 amino acids. Germline V gene sequence: CDR1 LNHDA, CDR2 SQIVND (reference sequence). This chain's CDR3 is CASSNRPGQGYTGELFF. For the CDR3, the DNA is TGTGCCAGTAGCAACCGGCCGGGACAGGGATACACCGGGGAGCTGTTTTTT.

V and J are TRBV19 and TRBJ2-7; 8 bases align to TRBD2. Germline V gene sequence: CDR1 LNHDA, CDR2 SQIVND (reference sequence). The CDR3 sequence is 15 residues long. V dropped 5 bases and J dropped 2; count of bases not matched to a gene: 8. The CDR3 DNA reads as TGTGCCAGTAGTGTCCGGGGGGGTGGCCCCTACGAGCAGTACTTC. Amino acids: CASSVRGGGPYEQYF.

The chain is built from TRBV18 and TRBJ2-7; D call uncertain. The germline V and J ends were trimmed by 1 base and 2 bases, with 15 bases remaining between them. Germline CDR1 reads KGHSH; CDR2 reads LQKENI. The CDR3 is made up of 16 amino acids. The CDR3: CASSPQPAAGTYEQYF. The CDR3 DNA reads as TGTGCCAGCTCACCACAGCCGGCAGCCGGTACCTACGAGCAGTACTTC.

This rearrangement joins TRBV11-2 to TRBJ1-3, with TRBD1 as a possible D gene (5 bases). Germline V gene sequence: CDR1 SGHAT, CDR2 FQNNGV. Between the trimmed V and J ends, which lost 5 bases and 0 bases, there was a span of 17 bases. This CDR3 region has 17 residues. DNA of the CDR3: TGTGCCAGCAGCCCCCTCGGGACGGTTAGCTCTGGAAACACCATATATTTT. This codes for CASSPLGTVSSGNTIYF.

J is TRBJ2-2 and V is TRBV6-1; no definite D call. Looked up from germline, CDR1 is MNHNS and CDR2 is SASEGT. The V and J ends lost 7 bases and 0 bases respectively, with 9 bases between them. The CDR3 contains 14 residues. The CDR3 region is CASTQDTNTGELFF. For the CDR3, the DNA is TGTGCCAGCACCCAAGACACGAACACCGGGGAGCTGTTTTTT.

The chain has TRBV29-1 and TRBJ2-5; D may be TRBD2 (6 bases). The CDR3 is made up of 12 amino acids. Per the germline V gene, CDR1 is SQVTM and CDR2 is ANQGSEA. V lost 7 bases to trimming and J lost 1 base, with 10 bases between them. The CDR3 loop is CSGGAAQETQYF. As DNA, the CDR3 is TGCAGCGGCGGGGCAGCCCAAGAGACCCAGTACTTC.

The table lists this clone with a count of one. V is TRBV5-1 and J is TRBJ2-5; D not resolved. Germline CDR1 SGHRS, CDR2 YFSETQ. V lost 0 bases, J lost 5 bases, and 14 bases lay in between. The CDR3 contains 15 residues. The CDR3 here is CASSLGLGREETQYF. The CDR3 DNA sequence: TGCGCCAGCAGCTTGGGCTTAGGTCGCGAGGAGACCCAGTACTTC. Full variable domain (rest looked up from reference TRBV5-1 and TRBJ2-5): KAGVTQTPRYLIKTRGQQVTLSCSPISGHRSVSWYQQTPGQGLQFLFEYFSETQRNKGNFPGRFSGRQFSNSRSEMNVSTLELGDSALYLCASSLGLGREETQYFGPGTRLLVL.

The rearrangement joins TRBV7-2 to TRBJ1-2; 7 bases line up with TRBD1. In germline, CDR1 is SGHTA, CDR2 FQGNSA. V lost 4 bases and J lost 5; bases outside the gene matches: 4. This CDR3 contains 13 residues. For the CDR3, the DNA is TGTGCCAGCAGCTCCAGGGGGATTTATGGCTACACCTTC. It translates to CASSSRGIYGYTF. The complete variable domain, with remaining parts taken from reference TRBV7-2 and TRBJ1-2, reads GAGVSQSPSNKVTEKGKDVELRCDPISGHTALYWYRQSLGQGLEFLIYFQGNSAPDKSGLPSDRFSAERTGGSVSTLTIQRTQQEDSAVYLCASSSRGIYGYTFGSGTRLTVV.

The chain joins TRBV7-6 to TRBJ2-7; maybe TRBD2 (5 bases). V was cut by 5 bases and J by 0 bases, with 14 bases left in between. The germline gives CDR1 SGHVS, CDR2 FNYEAQ. There are 15 residues in the CDR3. The CDR3 sequence is CASSPGILPSYEQYF. For the CDR3, the DNA is TGTGCCAGCAGCCCGGGGATCCTACCCTCCTACGAGCAGTACTTC.

This clone was recorded once. The chain uses TRBV14 and TRBJ2-6; D is ambiguous. Looked up from germline, CDR1 is SGHDN and CDR2 is FVKESK. CDR3 size: 12 residues. V was trimmed by 7 bases and J by 4 bases, leaving 5 bases between them. CDR3 sequence reads: CASTSGANVLTF. CDR3 coding DNA: TGTGCCAGCACCTCGGGGGCCAACGTCCTGACTTTC.

The V call is TRBV5-1, the J call TRBJ1-4; no definite D call. Trimming removed 4 bases from V and 7 bases from J, with 14 bases in between. The CDR3 consists of 14 residues. Germline CDR1 SGHRS, CDR2 YFSETQ. The CDR3 loop reads CASSPGGVGEKLFF. DNA of the CDR3: TGCGCCAGCAGCCCGGGTGGGGTCGGTGAAAAACTGTTTTTT.

The chain uses TRBV2 and TRBJ2-7, with D hard to call. V lost 7 bases, J lost 0 bases, and 19 bases lay in between. The CDR3 is 16 amino acids. Germline lookup yields CDR1 SNHLY and CDR2 FYNNEI. The CDR3 spells CASNSFRVGYSYEQYF. The CDR3 DNA sequence: TGTGCCAGCAACTCGTTCCGGGTGGGCTACTCCTACGAGCAGTACTTC.

The CDR3 DNA reads as TGTGCCAGTAGTATTCAGGGGAGTATGGGCACTGAAGCTTTCTTT. Translated: CASSIQGSMGTEAFF. This rearrangement joins TRBV19 to TRBJ1-1, with D possibly TRBD1 on 6 matching bases. V lost 3 bases, J lost 4 bases, and 15 bases lay in between. This CDR3 spans 15 amino acids. The germline CDR1 and CDR2 sequences are LNHDA and SQIVND (reference sequence).

V is TRBV5-4 and J is TRBJ1-2; 7 bases line up with TRBD1. There are 15 residues in the CDR3. The germline V gene encodes CDR1 SGHNT and CDR2 YYREEE (reference sequence). V shed 0 bases and J 2 bases; nucleotides not matched to a gene: 4. CDR3 in DNA: TGTGCCAGCAGCTTGGACAGGGGCCCCAACTATGGCTACACCTTC. Protein: CASSLDRGPNYGYTF.

This clone was picked up a small number of times. The rearrangement uses TRBV30 and TRBJ1-4; D unresolved. V was clipped by 0 bases and J by 5 bases, with 7 bases between them. CDR1 and CDR2 from the germline V gene are GTSNPN and SVGIG (reference sequence). The CDR3 has 13 residues. The CDR3 DNA is TGTGCCTGGAGTGTTGGTAGAAATGAAAAACTGTTTTTT. Amino acid sequence: CAWSVGRNEKLFF.

This chain uses TRBV12-5 with TRBJ1-4; the D is unclear. The CDR3 runs 14 residues. CDR1 is LGHNT and CDR2 is FRNRAP in the germline V gene. Between the trimmed V and J ends, which lost 5 bases and 2 bases, there was a span of 9 bases. The CDR3 region is CASGNRNTNEKLFF. DNA of the CDR3: TGTGCTAGTGGTAATCGAAATACTAATGAAAAACTGTTTTTT.

The rearrangement uses TRBV18 and TRBJ2-6, with no clear D. Germline CDR1 and CDR2: KGHSH and LQKENI. V lost 5 bases and J 0 bases, leaving 14 bases between the germline ends. The CDR3 is 17 residues long. The CDR3 here is CASSVYSTASGANVLTF. The DNA for the CDR3 is TGTGCCAGCTCAGTATACTCAACAGCCTCTGGGGCCAACGTCCTGACTTTC.

This chain connects TRBV9 to TRBJ2-6; D is undetermined. This CDR3 has 16 residues. Trimming took 4 bases from V and 0 from J, leaving 11 bases between them. Germline loops: CDR1 SGDLS, CDR2 YYNGEE. The CDR3 DNA is TGTGCCAGCAGCCCCCGGACCCCCTCTGGGGCCAACGTCCTGACTTTC. Amino acid sequence: CASSPRTPSGANVLTF.

This clone came up a few times. V gene TRBV27 combines with J gene TRBJ1-1; the match to TRBD1 covers 9 bases. The trim removed 6 bases at V and 5 bases at J, leaving 4 bases unmatched. The CDR3 loop spans 13 amino acids. Germline CDR1 and CDR2: MNHEY and SMNVEV (reference sequence). The CDR3 region is CASRWTGETEAFF. The CDR3 DNA reads TGTGCCAGCAGGTGGACAGGGGAAACTGAAGCTTTCTTT.

In this sample, this clone turned up once. The chain couples TRBV5-4 to TRBJ2-5; 9 bases are shared with TRBD1. This CDR3 is 15 amino acids long. The J segment lost 5 bases and the V segment lost 5 bases, leaving 10 bases of the junction unmatched. Germline CDR1 is SGHNT and CDR2 is YYREEE (reference sequence). The CDR3 DNA sequence: TGTGCCAGCAGACCCGGACAGGGGCCGGGGGAGACCCAGTACTTC. Translated, it gives CASRPGQGPGETQYF.

The gene calls are TRBV27 and TRBJ1-5; 9 nucleotides match TRBD1. The CDR3 loop spans 14 amino acids. J lost 7 bases, V lost 6 bases, and 7 bases had no gene match. Germline CDR1 and CDR2: MNHEY and SMNVEV (reference sequence). The CDR3 here is CASRVTGGGQPQHF. The CDR3 DNA reads TGTGCCAGCAGGGTTACAGGGGGCGGCCAGCCCCAGCATTTT.

This chain uses TRBV18 with TRBJ2-2; TRBD1 might be the D (5 bases). Between the trimmed V and J ends, which lost 2 bases and 5 bases, there was a span of 9 bases. The CDR3 has 14 amino acids. Looked up from germline, CDR1 is KGHSH and CDR2 is LQKENI. The CDR3 DNA follows: TGTGCCAGCTCACCAGCCAGGGCGACCGGGGAGCTGTTTTTT. Its translation: CASSPARATGELFF. Looking up the rest from reference TRBV18 and TRBJ2-2 gives the full variable domain: NAGVMQNPRHLVRRRGQEARLRCSPMKGHSHVYWYRQLPEEGLKFMVYLQKENIIDESGMPKERFSAEFPKEGPSILRIQQVVRGDSAAYFCASSPARATGELFFGEGSRLTVL.

The chain joins TRBV30 to TRBJ1-2; no firm D call. The germline V gene encodes CDR1 GTSNPN and CDR2 SVGIG (reference sequence). This CDR3 has 12 amino acids. Trimming took 5 bases from V and 8 from J, leaving 15 bases between them. Here the CDR3 reads CAWAPGPRGYTF. The CDR3, as DNA: TGTGCCTGGGCGCCCGGTCCCAGGGGCTACACCTTC.

The chain couples TRBV6-1 to TRBJ1-3; D not certain. V lost 6 bases to trimming and J lost 5 bases, with 2 bases between them. The V gene's germline CDR1 is MNHNS and CDR2 SASEGT. CDR3 length: 10 amino acids. The CDR3 reads CASRRNTIYF. The CDR3 region has the DNA TGTGCCAGCAGACGAAACACCATATATTTT.

The chain links TRBV27 to TRBJ2-3, with D hard to call. CDR3 length equals 15 residues. The germline CDR1 and CDR2 sequences are MNHEY and SMNVEV (reference sequence). The V and J ends lost 2 bases and 2 bases respectively, with 11 bases between them. CDR3 in DNA: TGTGCCAGCAGTTTACGACCCGGTTACACAGATACGCAGTATTTT. Translating gives CASSLRPGYTDTQYF.

This clone was found a few times. The chain combines TRBV19 with TRBJ2-2; TRBD1 might be the D (5 bases). Germline CDR1 is LNHDA and CDR2 is SQIVND (reference sequence). The CDR3 covers 18 residues. V lost 4 bases and J lost 2, with 20 bases in between. CDR3 residues: CASSNPPVGGANTGELFF. The CDR3 DNA reads TGTGCCAGTAGTAATCCCCCAGTGGGTGGGGCCAACACCGGGGAGCTGTTTTTT.

The chain uses TRBV5-4 and TRBJ2-1, with D perhaps matching TRBD1 (5 bases). The CDR3 has 15 residues. V was shortened by 2 bases and J by 9 bases, with 18 bases between the two germline ends. Germline V gene data show CDR1 as SGHNT and CDR2 as YYREEE (reference sequence). Here the CDR3 DNA reads TGTGCCAGCAGCTTTGTAGGGGCTTTGGGTGGTGAGCAGTTCTTC. It yields the protein CASSFVGALGGEQFF.